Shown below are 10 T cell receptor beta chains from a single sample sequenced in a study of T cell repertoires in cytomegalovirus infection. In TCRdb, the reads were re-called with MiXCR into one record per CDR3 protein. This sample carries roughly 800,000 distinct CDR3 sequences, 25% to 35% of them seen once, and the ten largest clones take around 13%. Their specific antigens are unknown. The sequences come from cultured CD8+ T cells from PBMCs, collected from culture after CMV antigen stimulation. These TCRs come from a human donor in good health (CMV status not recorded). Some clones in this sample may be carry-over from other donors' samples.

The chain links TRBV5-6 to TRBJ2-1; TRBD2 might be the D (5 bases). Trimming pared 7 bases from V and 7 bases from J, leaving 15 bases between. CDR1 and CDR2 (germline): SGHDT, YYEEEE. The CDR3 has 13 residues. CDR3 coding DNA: TGTGCCAGCCGCCCACTAGGATGGAATGAGCAGTTCTTC. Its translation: CASRPLGWNEQFF.

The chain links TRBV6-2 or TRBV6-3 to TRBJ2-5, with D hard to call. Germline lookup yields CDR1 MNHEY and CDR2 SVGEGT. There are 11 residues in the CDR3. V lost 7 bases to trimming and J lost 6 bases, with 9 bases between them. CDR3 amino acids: CASNTDKTQYF. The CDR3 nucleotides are TGTGCCAGCAACACGGATAAGACCCAGTACTTC.

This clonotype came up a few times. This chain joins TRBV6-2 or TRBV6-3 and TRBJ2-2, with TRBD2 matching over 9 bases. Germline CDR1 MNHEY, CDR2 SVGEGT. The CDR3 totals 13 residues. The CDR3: CAAIAGVTGELFF. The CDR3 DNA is TGTGCAGCTATAGCGGGGGTCACCGGGGAGCTGTTTTTT.

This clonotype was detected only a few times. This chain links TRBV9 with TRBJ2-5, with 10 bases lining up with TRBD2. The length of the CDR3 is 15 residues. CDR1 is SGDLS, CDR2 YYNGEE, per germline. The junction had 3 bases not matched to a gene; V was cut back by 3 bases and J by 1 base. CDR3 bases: TGTGCCAGCAGCGCTAGCGGGGGCTTCCAAGAGACCCAGTACTTC. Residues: CASSASGGFQETQYF.

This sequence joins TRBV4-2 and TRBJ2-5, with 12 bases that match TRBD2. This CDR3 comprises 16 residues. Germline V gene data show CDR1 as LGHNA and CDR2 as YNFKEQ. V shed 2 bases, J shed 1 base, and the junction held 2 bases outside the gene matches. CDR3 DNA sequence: TGTGCCAGCAGCCAACAACTAGCGGGGGGCCAAGAGACCCAGTACTTC. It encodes CASSQQLAGGQETQYF.

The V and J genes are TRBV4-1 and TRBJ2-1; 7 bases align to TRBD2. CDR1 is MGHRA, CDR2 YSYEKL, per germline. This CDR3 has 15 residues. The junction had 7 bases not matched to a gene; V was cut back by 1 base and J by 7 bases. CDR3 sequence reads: CASSQGGGGRNEQFF. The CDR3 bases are TGCGCCAGCAGCCAAGGCGGGGGAGGTAGAAATGAGCAGTTCTTC.

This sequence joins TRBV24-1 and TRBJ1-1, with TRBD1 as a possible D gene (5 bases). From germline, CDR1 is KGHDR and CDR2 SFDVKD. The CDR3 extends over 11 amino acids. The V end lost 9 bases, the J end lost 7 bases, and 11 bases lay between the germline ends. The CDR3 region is CATRPRVEAFF. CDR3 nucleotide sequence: TGTGCCACCCGCCCCAGGGTTGAAGCTTTCTTT.

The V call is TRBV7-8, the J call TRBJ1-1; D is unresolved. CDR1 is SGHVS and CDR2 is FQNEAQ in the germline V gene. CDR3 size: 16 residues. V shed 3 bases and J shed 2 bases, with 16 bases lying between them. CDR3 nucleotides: TGTGCCAGCAGCTTGCCCGCGGTAGGCTTAAACACTGAAGCTTTCTTT. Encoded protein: CASSLPAVGLNTEAFF.

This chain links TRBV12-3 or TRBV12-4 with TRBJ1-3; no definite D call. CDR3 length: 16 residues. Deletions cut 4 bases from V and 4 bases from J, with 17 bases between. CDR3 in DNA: TGTGCCAGCAGTTGGGTCCTTCGTGGCTCGGGAAACACCATATATTTT. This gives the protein CASSWVLRGSGNTIYF.

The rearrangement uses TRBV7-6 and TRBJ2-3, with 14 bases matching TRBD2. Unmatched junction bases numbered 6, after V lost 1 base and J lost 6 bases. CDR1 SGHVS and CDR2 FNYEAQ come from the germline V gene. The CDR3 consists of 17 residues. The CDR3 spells CASSLVVGLAGEDTQYF. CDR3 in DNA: TGTGCCAGCAGCTTAGTTGTGGGACTAGCGGGGGAGGATACGCAGTATTTT.